This TCR beta chain was recovered during a study of PD-1 blockade in classical Hodgkin lymphoma. Time point indicated: cycle 4 day 1 (C4D1), after less than 7 weeks of nivolumab. Each patient's relapse followed autologous stem cell transplantation, and brentuximab vedotin exposure varied. Reported best responses ranged across complete response, partial response or progressive disease. Assay: immunoSEQ multiplex PCR; the TCRdb copy retains only in-frame clones and omits some. The table has about 93,000 clones, over 75% seen once. Turning to this clone: Antigen specificity is unknown.

Findings and limits, study-wide: Anyone who began nivolumab under 1 year after ASCT was excluded. When set against healthy donors, newly diagnosed patients were reported to show lower baseline TCR diversity.

Between the trimmed V and J ends, which lost 1 base and 5 bases, there was a span of 8 bases. CDR3 length: 12 amino acids. Looked up from germline, CDR1 is SQVTM and CDR2 is ANQGSEA. The genes are TRBV29-1 and TRBJ2-5; D ambiguous. This TCR was sampled from a human donor with classical Hodgkin lymphoma. The sequences come from peripheral blood mononuclear cells (PBMCs), collected before the fourth cycle of nivolumab. CDR3 coding DNA: TGCAGCGTTGAAGTATTCCAGGAGACCCAGTACTTC. Protein: CSVEVFQETQYF.